This entry lists 7 T cell receptor beta chains sequenced from one sample in a study of vaccination effects on CD4 cells after COVID-19. ViraFEST used viral peptide pools to expand antigen-specific CD4+ T cells before sequencing. With approximately 9 days of culture completed, CD4+ T cells were isolated. For these receptors, no antigen is known. Here immunoSEQ multiplex PCR was the method, and the copy in TCRdb shows in-frame clones only, minus some. Among tens of thousands of clones, approximately 74% were seen once, and the ten largest hold 1.5% to 2%. The sample consisted of CD4+ T cells from PBMCs cultured with HCoV-229E spike peptides, taken before COVID-19 vaccination. Receptor source: a human donor who received a COVID-19 vaccine.

This clone has a handful of counts. The J gene is TRBJ2-2, the V gene TRBV18; TRBD2 matches at 8 bases. This CDR3 has 16 amino acids. J was trimmed by 1 base and V by 3 bases; bases with no gene match: 4. Germline lookup yields CDR1 KGHSH and CDR2 LQKENI. CDR3 loop: CASSPLAGMNTGELFF. The CDR3, as DNA: TGTGCCAGCTCACCGTTAGCGGGGATGAACACCGGGGAGCTGTTTTTT.

This clone was seen only a few times. V usage is TRBV5-6 and J usage is TRBJ1-6, with D possibly matching TRBD1 (5 bases). This CDR3 contains 15 residues. Germline V gene sequence: CDR1 SGHDT, CDR2 YYEEEE. The germline V and J ends were trimmed by 0 bases and 7 bases, with 11 bases remaining between them. CDR3 loop: CASSLAGTGNSPLHF. The CDR3 DNA reads as TGTGCCAGCAGCTTGGCCGGGACGGGCAATTCACCCCTCCACTTT. The variable domain in full, completed from reference TRBV5-6 and TRBJ1-6, reads DAGVTQSPTHLIKTRGQQVTLRCSPKSGHDTVSWYQQALGQGPQFIFQYYEEEERQRGNFPDRFSGHQFPNYSSELNVNALLLGDSALYLCASSLAGTGNSPLHFGNGTRLTVT.

V is TRBV18 and J is TRBJ2-3; D is ambiguous. In germline, CDR1 is KGHSH, CDR2 LQKENI. Between the trimmed V and J ends, which lost 3 bases and 6 bases, there was a span of 10 bases. The CDR3 length is 13 residues. CDR3 in DNA: TGTGCCAGCTCACCCCCCTCTTTCGATACGCAGTATTTT. Its protein is CASSPPSFDTQYF.

The gene calls are TRBV7-8 and TRBJ1-5; TRBD1 matches at 7 bases. The CDR3 is made up of 15 amino acids. Germline CDR1 reads SGHVS; CDR2 reads FQNEAQ. V was pared by 5 bases and J by 0 bases, with 4 bases of the junction left unmatched. The CDR3 nucleotides read TGTGCCAGCAGCCTCACAGGGGATAGCAATCAGCCCCAGCATTTT. Protein product: CASSLTGDSNQPQHF.

The V and J genes are TRBV4-1 and TRBJ2-2, with 9 bases lining up with TRBD2. This CDR3 region has 19 residues. After removal of 5 bases from V and 4 bases from J, the junction contained 17 bases not matched to a gene. In germline, CDR1 is MGHRA, CDR2 YSYEKL. CDR3 residues: CASSGRSLAGGPGTGELFF. In nucleotides, the CDR3 is TGCGCCAGCAGCGGACGATCTCTGGCGGGGGGGCCCGGCACCGGGGAGCTGTTTTTT.

The chain employs TRBV18 and TRBJ2-2; tentatively, D is TRBD1 (6 bases). CDR3 length: 16 amino acids. The germline V and J ends were trimmed by 0 bases and 2 bases, with 10 bases remaining between them. From germline, CDR1 is KGHSH and CDR2 LQKENI. CDR3 sequence: CASSPPGQLNTGELFF. The CDR3 DNA is TGTGCCAGCTCACCACCGGGACAACTAAACACCGGGGAGCTGTTTTTT. Filled out from reference TRBV18 and TRBJ2-2, the complete variable domain reads NAGVMQNPRHLVRRRGQEARLRCSPMKGHSHVYWYRQLPEEGLKFMVYLQKENIIDESGMPKERFSAEFPKEGPSILRIQQVVRGDSAAYFCASSPPGQLNTGELFFGEGSRLTVL.

This chain connects TRBV29-1 to TRBJ2-4, with 12 bases aligning to TRBD1. Germline V CDR1 and CDR2: SQVTM, ANQGSEA. V trimming: 6 bases; J trimming: 5 bases; junction bases outside the gene matches: 8. This CDR3 is 15 amino acids long. The DNA of the CDR3 is TGCAGCGTGGGAGGGACAGGGGGCCGAGAAAACATTCAGTACTTC. It translates to CSVGGTGGRENIQYF.